The rows below give T cell receptor beta chains drawn from one sample of a study of T cells after somatic rescue of genetic block. Measured with immunoSEQ multiplex PCR; TCRdb has only the in-frame clones, and not every one. The repertoire consists of 13,000 to 15,000 clones, with less than 75% occurring once and the leading ten covering around 30%. The sequenced sample was peripheral blood mononuclear cells (PBMCs). The receptor source for this set is a man in his late teens or twenties. CDR3s include the opening cysteine and the closing phenylalanine or tryptophan. The D gene is left open where the match is weak. Size is omitted from some rows. Given values are once, few, many or a class for expanded clones.

CASSQAGARVYGYTF	TGTGCCAGCAGCCAAGCAGGGGCGCGGGTCTATGGCTACACCTTC	-	TRBJ1-2	-	TRBV14
CASSRSSYEQYF	TGTGCCAGCAGCCGTAGCTCCTACGAGCAGTACTTC	once	TRBJ2-7	-	TRBV7-2
CASSVGQNNEKLFF	TGTGCCAGCAGCGTAGGACAGAATAATGAAAAACTGTTTTTT	-	TRBJ1-4	-	TRBV9
CASSQADILPPYEQYF	TGTGCCAGCAGTCAGGCGGACATACTCCCCCCTTACGAGCAGTACTTC	-	TRBJ2-7	-	TRBV27
CASSPLMGTNTYEQYF	TGTGCCAGCTCACCTTTGATGGGGACAAACACCTACGAGCAGTACTTC	few	TRBJ2-7	-	TRBV18
CASSSRITLAKNIQYF	TGCGCCAGCAGCTCTAGGATTACTCTAGCCAAAAACATTCAGTACTTC	-	TRBJ2-4	-	TRBV10-1
CASSQRGLAQETQYF	TGTGCCAGCAGCCAAAGGGGGCTCGCCCAAGAGACCCAGTACTTC	-	TRBJ2-5	TRBD1	TRBV14
CASSLREGGYGYTF	TGTGCCAGCAGCTTACGCGAGGGAGGCTATGGCTACACCTTC	few	TRBJ1-2	-	TRBV7-9
CASKWGAGYGYTF	TGTGCCAGCAAGTGGGGGGCGGGCTATGGCTACACCTTC	-	TRBJ1-2	-	TRBV2
CASSLLEYSYTF	TGTGCCAGCAGCTTGCTGGAATACAGCTACACCTTC	-	TRBJ1-2	-	TRBV5-6
CASTQSRTGEGYTF	TGTGCCAGCACCCAAAGTAGGACAGGGGAAGGCTACACCTTC	-	TRBJ1-2	TRBD1	TRBV6-6
CASSSLGTDSYNEQFF	TGTGCCAGCAGCTCCTTAGGGACGGATTCCTACAATGAGCAGTTCTTC	-	TRBJ2-1	-	TRBV27
CASSPRGLLNYGYTF	TGTGCCAGCTCACCACGGGGGCTGCTTAACTATGGCTACACCTTC	few	TRBJ1-2	-	TRBV18
CASSDAYRLGEQYF	TGTGCCAGCAGTGACGCTTACAGGCTTGGGGAGCAGTACTTC	-	TRBJ2-7	-	TRBV25-1
CASSSGHYEQYF	TGTGCCAGCAGTTCCGGCCACTACGAGCAGTACTTC	once	TRBJ2-7	-	TRBV6-6
CASSGWTGDNEQFF	TGTGCCAGCAGCGGGTGGACAGGGGACAATGAGCAGTTCTTC	-	TRBJ2-1	TRBD1	TRBV7-6
CASSTYSGGLPYNEQFF	TGTGCCAGTAGTACCTATAGCGGGGGGCTCCCCTACAATGAGCAGTTCTTC	-	TRBJ2-1	TRBD2	TRBV19